This is a list of T cell receptor beta chains from one sample in a study of regulatory T cells in long-lasting Graves disease. TCRdb called the multiplex PCR reads again in MiXCR, with one record for every CDR3 protein. The sample yields roughly 360,000 distinct CDR3 sequences, 12% seen once. The sample was also reused in another study, on T cells in Graves' hyperthyroidism and ophthalmopathy.

Sequencing was performed on peripheral blood mononuclear cells (PBMCs), taken at new diagnosis, from a patient treated with antithyroid drugs. These receptors came from a woman under 30 with Graves disease. Each CDR3 is given with its conserved first and last residue. A D gene is named only where the DNA matches it firmly. Rows may omit the clone size; those that give it use once, few, many or a size class.

j_call d_call clone_size v_call cdr3_nt cdr3_aa
TRBJ2-7 TRBD1 many TRBV12-3/TRBV12-4 TGTGCCAGCAGTTACAGGGGATACGAGCAGTACTTC CASSYRGYEQYF
TRBJ2-1 TRBD1 once TRBV24-1 TGTGCCACCAGCGACGCGACAGGGGCCTACAATGAGCAGTTCTTC CATSDATGAYNEQFF
TRBJ2-2 . . TRBV4-1 TGCGCCAGCAGCCAACTACAGAACACCGGGGAGCTGTTTTTT CASSQLQNTGELFF
TRBJ1-2 . many TRBV10-3 TGTGCCATCAGTGAGTCAGGCCGAGTAAGGGGTTCATATGGCTACACCTTC CAISESGRVRGSYGYTF
TRBJ2-1 . few TRBV20-1 TGCAGTGCCCCGGTCTGGGGGCCCCCCAATGAGCAGTTCTTC CSAPVWGPPNEQFF
TRBJ1-1 . many TRBV10-3 TGTGCCATCAGTGACTCTGACAGGGAAGCTTTCTTT CAISDSDREAFF
TRBJ1-3 TRBD1 many TRBV20-1 TGCAGTGCCACGACAGGGGAGGAAAACACCATATATTTT CSATTGEENTIYF
TRBJ2-1 . . TRBV24-1 TGTGCCACCAGTGTTGGCCTAGATATATTTCAAACAGCGAGGAGTGAGCAGTTCTTC CATSVGLDIFQTARSEQFF
TRBJ2-7 . many TRBV13 TGTGCCAGCAGCCGATCCCTGGACGGAAGCTCCTACGAGCAGTACTTC CASSRSLDGSSYEQYF
TRBJ1-3 . few TRBV7-9 TGTGCCAGCAGCTTAGGGGTCTGGGGACCGAACACCATATATTTT CASSLGVWGPNTIYF
TRBJ2-1 . . TRBV11-3 TGTGCCAGCAGCTTCAATCGGAATGAGCAGTTCTTC CASSFNRNEQFF
TRBJ2-3 TRBD2 many TRBV2 TGTGCCAGCAGCCCGGGACTAGCGGGAGGGCCTGGCACAGATACGCAGTATTTT CASSPGLAGGPGTDTQYF
TRBJ2-1 . many TRBV5-1 TGCGCCAGTTACTCGGGGGCGTGCAATGAGCAGTTCTTC CASYSGACNEQFF
TRBJ1-1 TRBD1 many TRBV29-1 TGCAGCGTTGAATTGAGGGGGCGTGTCCCTGAAGCTTTCTTT CSVELRGRVPEAFF
TRBJ1-2 . many TRBV5-1 TGCGCCAGCAGCTTGGGTGGAGTTAACTATGGCTACACCTTC CASSLGGVNYGYTF
TRBJ2-7 . many TRBV30 TGTGCCTGGAGGCCCTCAACCTACGAGCAGTACTTC CAWRPSTYEQYF
TRBJ2-6 . few TRBV3-2 TGTGCCAGCAGCCAAGGGCTAATATCCACAGGACTGCACTCTGGGGCCAACGTCCTGACTTTC CASSQGLISTGLHSGANVLTF
TRBJ1-1 . few TRBV5-1 TGCGCCAGCAGCTTGGCCGGAGCATTTGGGGACACTGAAGCTTTCTTT CASSLAGAFGDTEAFF
TRBJ1-1 . many TRBV12-3/TRBV12-4 TGTGCCAGCAGTTTATTCTCCCAAGGCACTGAAGCTTTCTTT CASSLFSQGTEAFF
TRBJ1-1 . few TRBV6-4 TGTGCCAGCAGTTACTCGAGCCGGGGTCAAAATATGGGAGCTTTCTTT CASSYSSRGQNMGAFF
TRBJ1-2 . few TRBV11-2 TGTGCCAGCAGCTTAACGGGGCAGGATGGCTACACCTTC CASSLTGQDGYTF
TRBJ2-1 TRBD2 . TRBV7-3 TGTGCCAGCAGCTTTCTAACTAGCGGGGCTAATGAGCAGTTCTTC CASSFLTSGANEQFF
TRBJ2-3 TRBD2 many TRBV27 TGTGCCAGCAGTTCCGCCGGCCCACCCGCACGACTAGCTGCGACTAGCACAGATACGCAGTATTTT CASSSAGPPARLAATSTDTQYF
TRBJ2-2 . many TRBV18 TGTGCCAGCTCACCAGCCGAACCCGGGGAGCTGTTTTTT CASSPAEPGELFF
TRBJ1-5 . . TRBV24-1 TGTGCCACCAGTGATTATAGCAATCAGCCCCAGCATTTT CATSDYSNQPQHF
TRBJ2-1 . . TRBV5-8 TGTGCCAGCAGCTCGGCCTTCTACAATGAGCAGTTCTTC CASSSAFYNEQFF
TRBJ2-1 TRBD2 many TRBV27 TGTGCCAGCAGTGGGCTAGCGGGGAGTATGGTTTACAATGAGCAGTTCTTC CASSGLAGSMVYNEQFF
TRBJ2-5 . . TRBV5-1 TGCGCCAGCAGCTTGGTGGCAGGACCGACTCAAGAGACCCAGTACTTC CASSLVAGPTQETQYF
TRBJ1-5 TRBD1 many TRBV24-1 TGTGCCACCAGTGAGTCGCGGACAGGGCGTCAGCATTTT CATSESRTGRQHF
TRBJ2-3 . many TRBV20-1 TGCAGTGCTTGCTTAGACCCCGTCAGCCTCACAGATACGCAGTATTTT CSACLDPVSLTDTQYF
TRBJ2-3 . many TRBV13 TGTGCCAGCAGCTTACAGCAGGGAAGTACAGATACGCAGTATTTT CASSLQQGSTDTQYF
TRBJ1-4 . . TRBV7-2 TGTGCCGGCAGGAGCTTTGAGGGTGAAAAACTGTTTTTT CAGRSFEGEKLFF
TRBJ2-7 . many TRBV7-6 TGTGCCAGCAGCTTGGAGCGGGCCCCATCCTTGAACGAGCAGTACTTC CASSLERAPSLNEQYF
TRBJ2-3 . many TRBV12-3/TRBV12-4 TGTGCCAGCAGTTCACCGTATACCCTCGAGGATACGCAGTATTTT CASSSPYTLEDTQYF
TRBJ1-4 TRBD1 many TRBV5-1 TGCGCCAGCAGCTTTAAGGGGACAGGCCCGAAACAAAAGAATGAAAAACTGTTTTTT CASSFKGTGPKQKNEKLFF
TRBJ2-3 TRBD1 many TRBV6-1 TGTGCCAGCAGCCGACCGACAGGGGACACAGATACGCAGTATTTT CASSRPTGDTDTQYF
TRBJ1-1 TRBD1 many TRBV20-1 TGCAGTGCTAGTTGGGGACAGGGAATTGTCACTGAAGCTTTCTTT CSASWGQGIVTEAFF
TRBJ2-1 TRBD2 many TRBV28 TGTGCCAGCAGTTTGGGGGCTAGCGGGAGAGGATACAATGAGCAGTTCTTC CASSLGASGRGYNEQFF
TRBJ2-1 . many TRBV28 TGTGCCAGCGAATTTTACAATGAGCAGTTCTTC CASEFYNEQFF
TRBJ1-1 . many TRBV3-1 TGTGCCAGCAGCCACACCGGACACACTGAAGCTTTCTTT CASSHTGHTEAFF
TRBJ2-1 TRBD2 . TRBV5-6 TGTGCCAGCACCGATACCGGGACTAGAGAAGGGGATGAGCAGTTCTTC CASTDTGTREGDEQFF
TRBJ2-1 . . TRBV4-1 TGCGCCAGCCGTACGGAGACACGACCCAATGAGCAGTTCTTC CASRTETRPNEQFF
TRBJ2-5 . . TRBV6-2/TRBV6-3 TGTGCCAGCAGTTTCTCCCCCCGTCAAGAGACCCAGTACTTC CASSFSPRQETQYF
TRBJ1-6 . . TRBV4-3 TGCGCCAGCAGCCAAGACGCGGGACTGGGGTCACCCCTCCACTTT CASSQDAGLGSPLHF
TRBJ2-1 TRBD2 . TRBV5-6 TGTGCCAGCAGCCCCGACTCTAGCGGTGACTACAATGAGCAGTTCTTC CASSPDSSGDYNEQFF
TRBJ1-1 . . TRBV5-8 TGTGCCAGCAGCTTCTTCCCTGAAGCTTTCTTT CASSFFPEAFF
TRBJ1-2 TRBD1 many TRBV28 TGTGCCAGCAGGTCCCCCGGGACAGAAGAATCTAACTATGGCTACACCTTC CASRSPGTEESNYGYTF
TRBJ2-3 TRBD1 many TRBV7-8 TGTGCCAGCAGCTCGAAGACAGGGCGACGCACAGATACGCAGTATTTT CASSSKTGRRTDTQYF
TRBJ1-1 TRBD1 . TRBV24-1 TGTGCCACCAGTGCCGCCGGGACAGGGGAGGCCATGAACACTGAAGCTTTCTTT CATSAAGTGEAMNTEAFF
TRBJ2-1 . few TRBV2 TGTGCCAGCCTCGGGAGCTCCTACAATGAGCAGTTCTTC CASLGSSYNEQFF
TRBJ2-2 . many TRBV6-1 TGTGCCAGCAAAGTAGGGGGATTGGCCACCGGGGAGCTGTTTTTT CASKVGGLATGELFF
TRBJ2-3 . few TRBV3-1 TGTGCCAGCAGCCAAAACCCCAGGGCGGCAGATACGCAGTATTTT CASSQNPRAADTQYF
TRBJ2-1 TRBD2 many TRBV11-2 TGTGCCAGCAGCTTAATTCTAGCGGGGGTCTACAATGAGCAGTTCTTC CASSLILAGVYNEQFF
TRBJ1-1 TRBD1 many TRBV19 TGTGCCAGTCTCCATCCGGACAGGGGGGGACCTGAAGCTTTCTTT CASLHPDRGGPEAFF
TRBJ2-7 . many TRBV7-2 TGTGCCAGCAGCTTAGGTTCAGGACCCCCCTACGAGCAGTACTTC CASSLGSGPPYEQYF